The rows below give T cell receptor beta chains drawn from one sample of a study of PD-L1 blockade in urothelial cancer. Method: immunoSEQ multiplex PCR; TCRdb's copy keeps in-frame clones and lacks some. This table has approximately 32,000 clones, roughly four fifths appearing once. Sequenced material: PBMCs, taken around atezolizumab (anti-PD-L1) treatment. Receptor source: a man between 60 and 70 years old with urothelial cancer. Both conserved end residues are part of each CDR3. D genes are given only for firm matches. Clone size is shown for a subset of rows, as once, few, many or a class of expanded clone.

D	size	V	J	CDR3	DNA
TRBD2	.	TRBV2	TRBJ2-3	CASSLAGETDTQYF	TGTGCCAGCAGCTTAGCGGGGGAAACAGATACGCAGTATTTT
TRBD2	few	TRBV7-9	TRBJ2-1	CASTPPEGGGIEQFF	TGTGCCAGCACCCCGCCCGAGGGCGGGGGGATTGAGCAGTTCTTC
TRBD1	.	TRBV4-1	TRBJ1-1	CASSQSGTGPRTEAFF	TGCGCCAGCAGCCAGTCCGGGACAGGTCCCCGAACTGAAGCTTTCTTT
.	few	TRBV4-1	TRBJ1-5	CASSQELQGFANQPQHF	TGCGCCAGCAGCCAAGAGCTACAGGGTTTCGCCAATCAGCCCCAGCATTTT
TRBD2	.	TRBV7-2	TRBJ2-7	CASSSQTSGGNEQYF	TGTGCCAGCAGCTCACAGACTAGCGGGGGGAACGAGCAGTACTTC
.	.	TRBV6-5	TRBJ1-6	CASSPPGWNNSPLHF	TGTGCCAGCAGCCCACCCGGGTGGAATAATTCACCCCTCCACTTT
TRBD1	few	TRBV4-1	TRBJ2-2	CASSPSFQGAGTGELFF	TGCGCCAGCAGCCCGTCCTTCCAGGGGGCTGGGACCGGGGAGCTGTTTTTT
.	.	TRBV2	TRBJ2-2	CASKTGTPNTGELFF	TGTGCCAGCAAGACCGGGACACCAAACACCGGGGAGCTGTTTTTT
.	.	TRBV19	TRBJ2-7	CASSIAGASYEQYF	TGTGCCAGTAGTATAGCTGGGGCATCCTACGAGCAGTACTTC
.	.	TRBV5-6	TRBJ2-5	CASSTAGRETQYF	TGTGCCAGCAGCACGGCGGGCAGGGAGACCCAGTACTTC
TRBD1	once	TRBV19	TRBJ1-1	CASEQGATNTEAFF	TGTGCCAGTGAACAGGGGGCTACGAACACTGAAGCTTTCTTT
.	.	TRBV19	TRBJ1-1	CASSISGDGNTEAFF	TGTGCCAGTAGTATTTCCGGGGATGGGAACACTGAAGCTTTCTTT
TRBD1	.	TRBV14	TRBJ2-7	CASSLGQGWYEQYF	TGTGCCAGCAGCTTGGGACAGGGGTGGTACGAGCAGTACTTC
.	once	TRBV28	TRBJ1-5	CASHSDSNQPQHF	TGTGCCAGCCACTCTGATAGCAATCAGCCCCAGCATTTT
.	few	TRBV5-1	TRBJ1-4	CASSLGGNANEKLFF	TGCGCCAGCAGTCTGGGGGGGAATGCTAATGAAAAACTGTTTTTT
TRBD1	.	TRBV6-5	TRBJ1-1	CASTLTGATEAFF	TGTGCCAGCACCCTGACAGGGGCCACTGAAGCTTTCTTT
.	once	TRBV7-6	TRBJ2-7	CASSAGAYEQYF	TGTGCCAGCAGCGCAGGTGCCTACGAGCAGTACTTC
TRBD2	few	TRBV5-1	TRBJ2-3	CASSSRAGSGHSTDTQYF	TGCGCCAGCAGCTCACGCGCGGGTAGCGGGCACAGCACAGATACGCAGTATTTT
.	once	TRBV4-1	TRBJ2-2	CASTGLTRGASNTGELFF	TGCGCCAGTACCGGGCTTACTCGGGGGGCGTCGAACACCGGGGAGCTGTTTTTT
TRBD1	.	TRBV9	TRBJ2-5	CASSVDGTGVIETQYF	TGTGCCAGCAGCGTAGACGGGACAGGGGTAATCGAGACCCAGTACTTC
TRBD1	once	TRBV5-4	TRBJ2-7	CASSLDGTGPYEQYF	TGTGCCAGCAGCTTGGACGGGACAGGGCCCTACGAGCAGTACTTC
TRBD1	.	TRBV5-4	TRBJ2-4	CASSPGTGGGQNIQYF	TGTGCCAGCAGCCCCGGGACAGGGGGAGGCCAAAACATTCAGTACTTC
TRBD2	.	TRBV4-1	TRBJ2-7	CASSQERSGGSYEQYF	TGCGCCAGCAGCCAAGAACGTAGCGGGGGGTCCTACGAGCAGTACTTC
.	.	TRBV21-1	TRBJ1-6	CASSKTGQGERGSPLHF	TGTGCCAGCAGCAAAACAGGACAGGGGGAACGAGGATCACCCCTCCACTTT
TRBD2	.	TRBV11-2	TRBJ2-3	CASSLDGDGGGAEDTQYF	TGTGCCAGCAGCTTAGATGGGGATGGCGGGGGGGCGGAAGATACGCAGTATTTT
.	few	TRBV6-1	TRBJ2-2	CASSVDTGELFF	TGTGCCAGCAGTGTAGACACCGGGGAGCTGTTTTTT
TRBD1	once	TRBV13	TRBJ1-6	CASSKRQGANSPLHF	TGTGCCAGCAGCAAAAGACAGGGGGCTAATTCACCCCTCCACTTT
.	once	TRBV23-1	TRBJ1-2	CASSLSQDDLPRYGYTF	TGCGCCAGCAGTCTGAGTCAGGATGACCTACCGCGCTATGGCTACACCTTC
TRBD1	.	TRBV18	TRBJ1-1	CASSPTGENTEAFF	TGTGCCAGCTCACCGACAGGGGAGAACACTGAAGCTTTCTTT
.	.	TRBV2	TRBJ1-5	CASSNRVGGNQPQHF	TGTGCCAGCAGTAACAGGGTAGGCGGCAATCAGCCCCAGCATTTT
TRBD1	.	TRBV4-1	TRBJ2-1	CASSPQFAQGRNEQFF	TGCGCCAGCAGCCCCCAGTTCGCACAGGGGCGGAATGAGCAGTTCTTC
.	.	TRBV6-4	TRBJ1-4	CASSDSLVGGGETNEKLFF	TGTGCCAGCAGTGACTCCCTTGTGGGAGGAGGGGAGACTAATGAAAAACTGTTTTTT
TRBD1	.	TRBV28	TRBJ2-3	CASSWTGRTDTQYF	TGTGCCAGCAGTTGGACAGGACGCACAGATACGCAGTATTTT
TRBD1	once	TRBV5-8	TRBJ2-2	CASNAAWLGGDTGELFF	TGTGCCAGCAACGCAGCTTGGTTAGGGGGCGACACCGGGGAGCTGTTTTTT
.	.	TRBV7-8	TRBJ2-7	CASSLGTGMDTEQYF	TGTGCCAGCAGCTTAGGTACTGGTATGGACACCGAGCAGTACTTC
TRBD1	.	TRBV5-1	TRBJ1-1	CASSYSTGATEAFF	TGCGCCAGCAGCTACTCGACAGGGGCCACTGAAGCTTTCTTT
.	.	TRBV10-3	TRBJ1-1	CAISETGENTEAFF	TGTGCCATCAGTGAGACGGGGGAGAACACTGAAGCTTTCTTT
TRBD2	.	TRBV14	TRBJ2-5	CASSQVAGVRPQETQYF	TGTGCCAGCAGCCAAGTGGCGGGGGTAAGACCCCAAGAGACCCAGTACTTC
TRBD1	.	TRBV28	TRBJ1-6	CASSSRQGSFYALHF	TGTGCCAGCAGTTCCCGACAGGGATCGTTTTACGCCCTCCACTTT
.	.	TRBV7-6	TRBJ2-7	CASSPDSGAYEQYF	TGTGCCAGCAGCCCTGACAGTGGGGCCTACGAGCAGTACTTC
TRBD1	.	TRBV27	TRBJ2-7	CASSSAPPGTGAEQYF	TGTGCCAGCAGTTCTGCCCCCCCCGGGACAGGGGCCGAGCAGTACTTC
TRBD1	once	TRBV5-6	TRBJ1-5	CASSSFKTGLGNQPQHF	TGTGCCAGCAGCTCATTTAAGACAGGGTTGGGCAATCAGCCCCAGCATTTT
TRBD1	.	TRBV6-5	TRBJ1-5	CASNSQGADQPQHF	TGTGCCAGCAACTCACAGGGGGCCGATCAGCCCCAGCATTTT
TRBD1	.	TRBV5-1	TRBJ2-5	CASRQGAAIETQYF	TGCGCCAGCAGACAGGGGGCGGCGATCGAGACCCAGTACTTC
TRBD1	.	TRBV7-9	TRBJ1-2	CASSPRQGVHGYTF	TGTGCCAGCAGCCCTCGACAGGGTGTACATGGCTACACCTTC
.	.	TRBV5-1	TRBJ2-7	CASSLGGVGGTYEQYF	TGCGCCAGCAGCTTGGGTGGCGTCGGCGGGACCTACGAGCAGTACTTC
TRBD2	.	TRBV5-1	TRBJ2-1	CASSGLAINNEQFF	TGCGCCAGTTCCGGACTAGCCATTAACAATGAGCAGTTCTTC